These 16 T cell receptor beta chains came from one sample sequenced in a study of circulating and synovial CD4+ cells in juvenile arthritis (dated by TCRdb to between 2012 and 2015). Library prep was done by the immunoSEQ multiplex PCR assay. Entries here come from immuneACCESS through TCRdb and include only in-frame sequences with V and J called. Some clones fail to appear in such tables; in the studies checked, an unresolved V gene covers under half of the shortfall, and the cause of the remainder is unknown. The sample table shows around 17,000 clones, and 91% are seen once. The ten largest clones take up around 0.78% of the sample. Input material: CD4+ T cells from blood. Receptor source: a human donor with juvenile idiopathic arthritis.

The rearrangement uses TRBV5-4 and TRBJ2-1; maybe TRBD2 (5 bases). Trimming stripped 4 bases from V and 6 bases from J, with 17 bases between. The CDR3 spans 15 residues. Germline assignment: CDR1 SGHNT and CDR2 YYREEE (reference sequence). In nucleotides, the CDR3 is TGTGCCAGCAGCCCGAGTTGGGTTCGGGGCAATGAGCAGTTCTTC. It encodes CASSPSWVRGNEQFF. Together with reference TRBV5-4 and TRBJ2-1, the CDR3 gives the full variable domain: ETGVTQSPTHLIKTRGQQVTLRCSSQSGHNTVSWYQQALGQGPQFIFQYYREEENGRGNFPPRFSGLQFPNYSSELNVNALELDDSALYLCASSPSWVRGNEQFFGPGTRLTVL.

This sequence joins TRBV7-2 and TRBJ2-3, with D hard to call. This CDR3 is 15 amino acids long. CDR1 and CDR2 from the germline V gene are SGHTA and FQGNSA. V lost 2 bases to trimming and J lost 0 bases, with 9 bases between them. The CDR3 reads CASSLLAASTDTQYF. In DNA form, the CDR3 reads TGTGCCAGCAGCTTATTGGCGGCAAGCACAGATACGCAGTATTTT.

CDR3 region: CATSGGLAYTDTQYF. In nucleotides, the CDR3 is TGTGCCACCTCGGGAGGACTAGCCTACACAGATACGCAGTATTTT. This chain joins TRBV10-3 and TRBJ2-3, with 8 bases identical to TRBD2. Germline V gives CDR1 ENHRY, CDR2 SYGVKD. The CDR3 extends over 15 amino acids. Trimming took 10 bases from V and 2 from J; bases not matched to a gene: 11.

The chain uses TRBV7-9 and TRBJ2-3; D is possibly TRBD2 (6 bases). The V and J ends lost 5 bases and 4 bases respectively, with 10 bases between them. The germline V gene has CDR1 SEHNR and CDR2 FQNEAQ (reference sequence). The CDR3 covers 13 residues. CDR3 sequence: CASSRRGADTQYF. CDR3 nucleotides: TGTGCCAGCAGCCGGAGGGGCGCAGATACGCAGTATTTT.

The gene calls are TRBV19 and TRBJ2-5; 8 bases are shared with TRBD1. The CDR3 totals 15 residues. Germline V gene data show CDR1 as LNHDA and CDR2 as SQIVND (reference sequence). The V and J ends lost 5 bases and 1 base, in that order; junction bases with no gene match: 6. CDR3 in amino acids: CASSPQGATQETQYF. DNA of the CDR3: TGTGCCAGTAGTCCCCAGGGGGCTACCCAAGAGACCCAGTACTTC.

The chain is built from TRBV6-1 and TRBJ2-3, with 11 bases aligning to TRBD1. Germline CDR1 reads MNHNS; CDR2 reads SASEGT. CDR3 size: 15 residues. The J segment lost 4 bases and the V segment lost 3 bases, leaving 3 bases of the junction unmatched. CDR3 DNA: TGTGCCAGCAGTGATGGGGACAGGGGGGCAGATACGCAGTATTTT. Translation: CASSDGDRGADTQYF.

The gene calls are TRBV30 and TRBJ2-7; D might be TRBD2 (5 bases). Germline-derived CDR1 and CDR2 are GTSNPN and SVGIG (reference sequence). With 2 bases removed from V and 4 bases from J, the gap between germline ends came to 9 bases. The CDR3 has 12 residues. The CDR3 DNA sequence: TGTGCCTGGAGTATAGGCGGGTACGAGCAGTACTTC. Amino acids: CAWSIGGYEQYF.

The chain carries TRBV18 and TRBJ1-1; a possible D gene is TRBD1 (6 bases). From germline, CDR1 is KGHSH and CDR2 LQKENI. V was trimmed by 2 bases and J by 3 bases, leaving 10 bases between them. The CDR3 covers 14 residues. The CDR3 is CASSPAQGHTEAFF. Here the CDR3 DNA reads TGTGCCAGCTCACCAGCACAGGGACACACTGAAGCTTTCTTT.

V and J are TRBV5-4 and TRBJ2-3; 10 positions agree with TRBD2. The CDR3 extends over 16 amino acids. Germline loops: CDR1 SGHNT, CDR2 YYREEE (reference sequence). V lost 4 bases and J lost 3; bases outside the gene matches: 8. CDR3 sequence (DNA): TGTGCCAGCAGCCCAGGGGGACTAGCGTTGACAGATACGCAGTATTTT. The encoded protein is CASSPGGLALTDTQYF.

The rearrangement links TRBV19 to TRBJ2-2, with D perhaps TRBD1 (6 bases). CDR3 size: 15 residues. Trimming stripped 3 bases from V and 2 bases from J, with 10 bases between. CDR1 LNHDA and CDR2 SQIVND come from the germline V gene (reference sequence). The CDR3 coding sequence is TGTGCCAGTAGTATCTGGGACACAAACACCGGGGAGCTGTTTTTT. The encoded protein is CASSIWDTNTGELFF.

V and J are TRBV5-4 and TRBJ2-2; D is uncertain. Trimming removed 3 bases from V and 8 bases from J, with 11 bases in between. The CDR3 has 13 amino acids. The germline CDR1 and CDR2 sequences are SGHNT and YYREEE (reference sequence). The CDR3 nucleotides are TGTGCCAGCAGCTCTGGCATCGGGGGGGAGCTGTTTTTT. It yields the protein CASSSGIGGELFF.

The rearrangement links TRBV5-1 to TRBJ2-7; 9 bases align to TRBD1. The germline V gene has CDR1 SGHRS and CDR2 YFSETQ. Losses at the gene ends were 3 bases for V and 11 bases for J; bases not matched to a gene: 15. This CDR3 region has 15 residues. CDR3: CASSWKPGQGPLEYF. CDR3 nucleotide sequence: TGCGCCAGCAGCTGGAAGCCGGGACAGGGCCCATTGGAGTACTTC.

This chain uses TRBV27 with TRBJ1-4; 9 nucleotides line up with TRBD1. The CDR3 has 15 amino acids. With V trimmed by 5 bases and J by 6 bases, 7 bases remained unmatched. Germline loops: CDR1 MNHEY, CDR2 SMNVEV (reference sequence). The CDR3 DNA reads as TGTGCCAGCAGTCCCCTGACAGGGGGGTATGAAAAACTGTTTTTT. Protein: CASSPLTGGYEKLFF.

The chain is built from TRBV21-1 and TRBJ1-2; the tabulated D call, TRBD1, remains unverified against the DNA. TRBV21-1 is a listed pseudogene. The CDR3 is 16 amino acids. The CDR3: CASSNGWGQAYHGYTF. The CDR3 region has the DNA TGTGCCAGCAGCAACGGATGGGGACAAGCCTATCATGGCTACACCTTC.

This clone was recorded once. The chain joins TRBV5-4 to TRBJ2-2; 9 bases align to TRBD1. Germline CDR1 SGHNT, CDR2 YYREEE (reference sequence). The CDR3 sequence is 15 residues long. The V and J ends lost 5 bases and 6 bases, in that order; junction bases with no gene match: 8. The DNA of the CDR3 is TGTGCCAGCAGTGCCAACAGGGGGCAGGCCGGGGAGCTGTTTTTT. Protein: CASSANRGQAGELFF.

The chain couples TRBV7-2 to TRBJ1-1; D is uncertain. The CDR3 has 13 residues. Looked up from germline, CDR1 is SGHTA and CDR2 is FQGNSA. Trimming removed 5 bases from V and 1 base from J, with 8 bases in between. CDR3 in amino acids: CASSTVQNTEAFF. In nucleotides, the CDR3 is TGTGCCAGCAGCACGGTTCAGAACACTGAAGCTTTCTTT. Based on the CDR3 plus reference TRBV7-2 and TRBJ1-1, the full variable domain is GAGVSQSPSNKVTEKGKDVELRCDPISGHTALYWYRQSLGQGLEFLIYFQGNSAPDKSGLPSDRFSAERTGGSVSTLTIQRTQQEDSAVYLCASSTVQNTEAFFGQGTRLTVV.